This entry is about one TCR beta chain. Its antigen is not known. This CDR3 comprises 16 residues. Germline assignment: CDR1 MNHEY and CDR2 SVGAGI. The germline V and J ends were trimmed by 2 bases and 0 bases, with 10 bases remaining between them. These data belong to a study of cytomegalovirus exposure and HLA in healthy donors. Broader study findings: Analyses of presence/absence relied on an assumption of roughly uniform sequencing depth across donors. Among TCR sequences, most were rare, though some public TCRs appeared in many donors. Clonal expansion, a later analysis showed, was greater in HLA-associated TCR beta chains than in equally common others. In a later analysis, TCR beta V- and J-gene trimming showed a link to a missense DCLRE1C variant.

13 Jbeta primers and 60 Vbeta primers were used for the PCR. The protocol was immunoSEQ multiplex PCR, while the TCRdb copy is restricted to in-frame clones and leaves out a portion. The sample totals 150,000 to 250,000 clones. Sample: PBMCs. This chain links TRBV6-5 with TRBJ1-4, with D possibly TRBD1 on 5 matching bases. This TCR was sampled from a boy between 10 and 17 years old in good health and CMV-seronegative. Written as DNA, the CDR3 is TGTGCCAGCAGTTACCTCCACAGGCCAACTAATGAAAAACTGTTTTTT. Protein product: CASSYLHRPTNEKLFF.